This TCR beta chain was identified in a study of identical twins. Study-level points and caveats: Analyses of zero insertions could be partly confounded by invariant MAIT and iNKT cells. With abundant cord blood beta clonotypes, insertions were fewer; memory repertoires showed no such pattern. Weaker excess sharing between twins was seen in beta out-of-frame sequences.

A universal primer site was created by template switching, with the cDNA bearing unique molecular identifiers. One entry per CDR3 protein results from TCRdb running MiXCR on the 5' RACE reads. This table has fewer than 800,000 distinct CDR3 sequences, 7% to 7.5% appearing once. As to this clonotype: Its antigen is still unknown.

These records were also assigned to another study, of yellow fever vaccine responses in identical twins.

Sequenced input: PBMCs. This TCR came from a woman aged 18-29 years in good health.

The CDR3 region is CSARLAGYNEQFF. In nucleotides, the CDR3 is TGCAGTGCTAGGCTAGCGGGTTACAATGAGCAGTTCTTC. The chain has TRBV20-1 and TRBJ2-1; 8 nucleotides align to TRBD2. V was pared by 3 bases and J by 4 bases, with 2 bases of the junction left unmatched. The V gene's germline CDR1 is DFQATT and CDR2 SNEGSKA (reference sequence). This CDR3 spans 13 amino acids.